This T cell receptor beta chain was sequenced during a study of blood T cell repertoires in COVID-19. Turning to the study itself: The cDNA or gDNA used as material had been derived from T cells, B-cell-depleted T cells, or PBMCs.

CDR3 length: 14 residues. V was clipped by 8 bases and J by 7 bases, with 15 bases between them. Germline V gene lookup returns CDR1 MNHEY and CDR2 SVGAGI. The data were produced by immunoSEQ multiplex PCR, yet TCRdb's version contains in-frame clones alone and is incomplete. The sample consists of about 75,000 clones, about nine tenths of them appearing once. Specimen: peripheral blood. V is TRBV6-5 and J is TRBJ1-6, with D maybe TRBD1 (5 bases). This clonotype was sampled from a human donor in a cohort sampled during active COVID-19. The CDR3 region is CASDPGRTNSPLHF. In DNA form, the CDR3 reads TGTGCCAGCGACCCCGGGCGGACAAATTCACCCCTCCACTTT.